The TCR beta chain under discussion was sequenced for a study of CD8+ T cells in alopecia areata. Study at large: The drug, oral tofacitinib, was given to treated patients at 5 to 10 mg twice daily. For 6 to 18 months, tofacitinib was taken, and 6 months off drug followed.

On this clone itself: Its matching antigen is unknown.

General study results and limits: Normal scalp had lower clonality than lesional scalp, with alopecia totalis/universalis lesions showing this most strongly.

From germline, CDR1 is SNHLY and CDR2 FYNNEI. V lost 3 bases to trimming and J lost 2 bases, with 7 bases between them. The CDR3 covers 13 residues. Both peripheral blood and punch biopsies of lesional scalp skin were obtained from patients who had alopecia areata. RNA was extracted and reverse transcribed into cDNA as the sequencing template. TCRdb's table, derived via immunoSEQ multiplex PCR, lists solely in-frame clones and lacks some. The sample holds some 150,000 clones; about 50% are singletons and the top ten take around 19%. The sequence derives from a human donor with alopecia areata. Sequencing was performed on CD8+ T cells sorted from blood, taken at week 0. The genes are TRBV2 and TRBJ2-5; no firm D call. As DNA, the CDR3 is TGTGCCAGCAGTGAGGCGATTCAAGAGACCCAGTACTTC. Translating it yields CASSEAIQETQYF.